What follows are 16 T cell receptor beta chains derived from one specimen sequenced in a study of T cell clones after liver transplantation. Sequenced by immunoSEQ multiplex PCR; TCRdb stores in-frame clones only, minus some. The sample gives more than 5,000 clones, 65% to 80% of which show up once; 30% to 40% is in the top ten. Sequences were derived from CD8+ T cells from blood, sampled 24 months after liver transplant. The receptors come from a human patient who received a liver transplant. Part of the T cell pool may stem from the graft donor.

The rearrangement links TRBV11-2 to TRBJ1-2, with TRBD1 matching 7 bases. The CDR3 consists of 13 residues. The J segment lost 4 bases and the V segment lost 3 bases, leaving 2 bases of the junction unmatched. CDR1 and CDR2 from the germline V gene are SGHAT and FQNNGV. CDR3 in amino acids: CASSFGTAYGYTF. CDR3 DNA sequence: TGTGCCAGCAGCTTCGGGACAGCCTATGGCTACACCTTC.

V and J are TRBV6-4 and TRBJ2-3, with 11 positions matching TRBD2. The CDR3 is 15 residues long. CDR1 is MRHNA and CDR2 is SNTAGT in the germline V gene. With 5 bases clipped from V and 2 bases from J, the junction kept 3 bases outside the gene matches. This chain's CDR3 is CASSRLAGTTDTQYF. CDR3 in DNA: TGTGCCAGCAGTAGACTAGCGGGGACCACAGATACGCAGTATTTT.

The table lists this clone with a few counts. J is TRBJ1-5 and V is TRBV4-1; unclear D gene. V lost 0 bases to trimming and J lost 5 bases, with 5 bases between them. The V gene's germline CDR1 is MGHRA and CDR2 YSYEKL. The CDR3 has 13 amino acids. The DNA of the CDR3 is TGCGCCAGCAGCCAAGATCGGGATCAGCCCCAGCATTTT. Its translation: CASSQDRDQPQHF.

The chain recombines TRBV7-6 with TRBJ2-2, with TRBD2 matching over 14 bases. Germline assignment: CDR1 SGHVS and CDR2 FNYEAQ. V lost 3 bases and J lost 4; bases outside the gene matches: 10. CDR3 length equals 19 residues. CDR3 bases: TGTGCCAGCAGCTTGACTAGCGGGGGGGCCGGTCCGGCCACCGGGGAGCTGTTTTTT. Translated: CASSLTSGGAGPATGELFF. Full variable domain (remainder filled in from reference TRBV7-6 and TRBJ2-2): GAGVSQSPRYKVTKRGQDVALRCDPISGHVSLYWYRQALGQGPEFLTYFNYEAQQDKSGLPNDRFSAERPEGSISTLTIQRTEQRDSAMYRCASSLTSGGAGPATGELFFGEGSRLTVL.

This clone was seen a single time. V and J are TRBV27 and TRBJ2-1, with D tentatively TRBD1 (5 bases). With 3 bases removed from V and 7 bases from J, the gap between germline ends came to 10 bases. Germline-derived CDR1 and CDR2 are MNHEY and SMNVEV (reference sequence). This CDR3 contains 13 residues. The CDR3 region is CASSFPQGNEQFF. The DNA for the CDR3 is TGTGCCAGCAGTTTCCCCCAGGGAAATGAGCAGTTCTTC.

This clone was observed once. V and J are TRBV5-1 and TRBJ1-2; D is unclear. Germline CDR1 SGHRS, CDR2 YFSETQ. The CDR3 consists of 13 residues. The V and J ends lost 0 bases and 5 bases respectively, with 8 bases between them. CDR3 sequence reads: CASSLEAGYGYTF. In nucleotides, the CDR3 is TGCGCCAGCAGCTTGGAAGCGGGATATGGCTACACCTTC.

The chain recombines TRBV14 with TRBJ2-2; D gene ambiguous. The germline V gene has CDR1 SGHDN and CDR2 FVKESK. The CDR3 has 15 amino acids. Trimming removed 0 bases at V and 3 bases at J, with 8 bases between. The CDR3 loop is CASSQELSYTGELFF. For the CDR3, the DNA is TGTGCCAGCAGCCAAGAATTAAGCTACACCGGGGAGCTGTTTTTT. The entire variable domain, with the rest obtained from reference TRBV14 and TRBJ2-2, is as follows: EAGVTQFPSHSVIEKGQTVTLRCDPISGHDNLYWYRRVMGKEIKFLLHFVKESKQDESGMPNNRFLAERTGGTYSTLKVQPAELEDSGVYFCASSQELSYTGELFFGEGSRLTVL.

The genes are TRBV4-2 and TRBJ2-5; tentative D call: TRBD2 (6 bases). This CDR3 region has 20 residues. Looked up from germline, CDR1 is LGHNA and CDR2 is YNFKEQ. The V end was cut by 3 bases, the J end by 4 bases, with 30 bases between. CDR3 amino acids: CASSHTSSIGPGLEGETQYF. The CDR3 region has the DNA TGTGCCAGCAGCCACACCTCCTCTATAGGCCCGGGACTGGAAGGAGAGACCCAGTACTTC.

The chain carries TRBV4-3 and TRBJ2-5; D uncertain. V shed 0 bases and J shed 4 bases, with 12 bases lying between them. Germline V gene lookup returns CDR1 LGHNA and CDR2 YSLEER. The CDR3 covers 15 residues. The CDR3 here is CASSQDRVAGETQYF. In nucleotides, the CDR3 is TGCGCCAGCAGCCAAGATCGAGTAGCCGGAGAGACCCAGTACTTC.

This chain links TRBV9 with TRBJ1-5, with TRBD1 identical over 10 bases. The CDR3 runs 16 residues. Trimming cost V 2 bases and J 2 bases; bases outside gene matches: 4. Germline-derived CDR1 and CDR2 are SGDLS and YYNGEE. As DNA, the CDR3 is TGTGCCAGCAGCGTGGGGACAGGGGACGGCAATCAGCCCCAGCATTTT. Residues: CASSVGTGDGNQPQHF.

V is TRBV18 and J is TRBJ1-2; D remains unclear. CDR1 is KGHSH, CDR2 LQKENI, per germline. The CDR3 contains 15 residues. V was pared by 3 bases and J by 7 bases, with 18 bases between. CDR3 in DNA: TGTGCCAGCTCACCCACGGCAGCGGTAAGAGGTGGCTACACCTTC. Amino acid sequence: CASSPTAAVRGGYTF.

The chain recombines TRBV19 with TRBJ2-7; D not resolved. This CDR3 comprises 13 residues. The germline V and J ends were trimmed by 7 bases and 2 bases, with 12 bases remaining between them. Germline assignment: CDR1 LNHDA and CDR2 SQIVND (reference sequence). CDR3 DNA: TGTGCCAGTACCCCGGGCCCAGCCTACGAGCAGTACTTC. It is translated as CASTPGPAYEQYF.

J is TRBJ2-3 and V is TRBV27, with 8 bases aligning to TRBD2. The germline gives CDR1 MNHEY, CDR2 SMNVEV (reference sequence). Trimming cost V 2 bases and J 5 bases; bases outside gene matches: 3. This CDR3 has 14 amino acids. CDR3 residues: CASSLSGRRDTQYF. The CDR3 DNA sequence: TGTGCCAGCAGTTTAAGCGGGAGACGAGATACGCAGTATTTT.

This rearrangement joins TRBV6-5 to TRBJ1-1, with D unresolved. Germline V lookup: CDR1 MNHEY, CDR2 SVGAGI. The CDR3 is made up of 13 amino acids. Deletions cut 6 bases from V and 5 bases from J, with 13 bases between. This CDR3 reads CASREPLGTEAFF. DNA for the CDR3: TGTGCCAGCAGGGAACCCCTGGGAACTGAAGCTTTCTTT.

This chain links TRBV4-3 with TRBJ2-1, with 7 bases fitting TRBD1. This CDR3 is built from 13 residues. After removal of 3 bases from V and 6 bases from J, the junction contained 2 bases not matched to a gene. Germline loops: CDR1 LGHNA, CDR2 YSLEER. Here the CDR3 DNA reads TGCGCCAGCAGCCATGCAGGGGGCAATGAGCAGTTCTTC. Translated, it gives CASSHAGGNEQFF.

The CDR3 loop is CASSAGGPETQYF. DNA of the CDR3: TGTGCCAGCAGCGCCGGGGGGCCAGAGACCCAGTACTTC. V gene TRBV9 combines with J gene TRBJ2-5; tentative D call: TRBD2 (7 bases). V was pared by 3 bases and J by 4 bases, with 10 bases between. Germline CDR1 reads SGDLS; CDR2 reads YYNGEE. The CDR3 consists of 13 residues.